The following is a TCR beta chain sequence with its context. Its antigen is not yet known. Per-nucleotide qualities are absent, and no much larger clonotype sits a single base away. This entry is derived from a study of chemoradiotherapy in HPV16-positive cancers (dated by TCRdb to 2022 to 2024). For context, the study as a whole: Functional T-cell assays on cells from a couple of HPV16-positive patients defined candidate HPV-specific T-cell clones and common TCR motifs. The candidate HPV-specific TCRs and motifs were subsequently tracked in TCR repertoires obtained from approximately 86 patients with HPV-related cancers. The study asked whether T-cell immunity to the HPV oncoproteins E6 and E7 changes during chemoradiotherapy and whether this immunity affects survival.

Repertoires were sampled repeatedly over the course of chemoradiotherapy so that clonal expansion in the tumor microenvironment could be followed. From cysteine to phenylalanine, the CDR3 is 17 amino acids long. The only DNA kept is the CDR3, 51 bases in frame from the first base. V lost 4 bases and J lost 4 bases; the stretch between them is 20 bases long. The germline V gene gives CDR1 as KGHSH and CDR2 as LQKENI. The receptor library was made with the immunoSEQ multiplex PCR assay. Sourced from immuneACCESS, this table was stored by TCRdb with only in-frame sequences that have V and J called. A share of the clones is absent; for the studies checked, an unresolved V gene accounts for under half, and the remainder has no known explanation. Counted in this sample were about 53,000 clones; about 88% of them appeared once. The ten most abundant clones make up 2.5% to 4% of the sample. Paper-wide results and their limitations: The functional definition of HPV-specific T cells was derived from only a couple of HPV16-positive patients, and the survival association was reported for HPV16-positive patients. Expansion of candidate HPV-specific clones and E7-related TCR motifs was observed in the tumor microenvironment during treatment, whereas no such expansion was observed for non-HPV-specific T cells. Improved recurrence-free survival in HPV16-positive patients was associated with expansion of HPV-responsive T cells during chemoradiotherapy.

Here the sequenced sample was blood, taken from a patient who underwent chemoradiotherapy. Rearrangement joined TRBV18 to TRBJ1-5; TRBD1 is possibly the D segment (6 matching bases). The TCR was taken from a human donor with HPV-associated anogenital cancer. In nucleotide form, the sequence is TGTGCCAGCTCACTCAATCCACCAGGGGTATGGAATCAGCCCCAGCATTTT. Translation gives CASSLNPPGVWNQPQHF. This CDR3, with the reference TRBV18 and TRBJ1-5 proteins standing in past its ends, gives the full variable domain NAGVMQNPRHLVRRRGQEARLRCSPMKGHSHVYWYRQLPEEGLKFMVYLQKENIIDESGMPKERFSAEFPKEGPSILRIQQVVRGDSAAYFCASSLNPPGVWNQPQHFGDGTRLSIL.